Each of the 17 T cell receptor beta chains below was sequenced from the same sample in a study of T-cell memory formation after mild COVID-19. A single record per CDR3 protein comes from TCRdb applying MiXCR to the 5' RACE reads. The profile shows 200,000 to 250,000 distinct CDR3 sequences, approximately 16% of them singletons. The sample taken for sequencing was PBMCs or a T cell subset sorted from them (not recorded which). The receptors shown here come from a man aged 18 to 29 who had mild COVID-19 (a few samples of this study predate the infection). Cell type and time point are not known.

This clonotype occurred a few times. The chain couples TRBV4-2 to TRBJ2-2; D remains unclear. CDR1 and CDR2 from the germline V gene are LGHNA and YNFKEQ. With 1 base removed from V and 6 bases from J, the gap between germline ends came to 9 bases. CDR3 size: 14 residues. CDR3 protein: CASSQAVRAGELFF. As DNA, the CDR3 is TGTGCCAGCAGCCAAGCAGTACGGGCCGGGGAGCTGTTTTTT.

This clonotype was detected ten times or more. The chain has TRBV5-1 and TRBJ2-3; D is unclear. Trimming stripped 1 base from V and 0 bases from J, with 9 bases between. This CDR3 region has 15 residues. Germline-derived CDR1 and CDR2 are SGHRS and YFSETQ. The CDR3 sequence: CASSLMGFSTDTQYF. CDR3 coding DNA: TGCGCCAGCAGCTTGATGGGGTTTAGCACAGATACGCAGTATTTT. The whole variable domain, filled in from reference TRBV5-1 and TRBJ2-3, reads KAGVTQTPRYLIKTRGQQVTLSCSPISGHRSVSWYQQTPGQGLQFLFEYFSETQRNKGNFPGRFSGRQFSNSRSEMNVSTLELGDSALYLCASSLMGFSTDTQYFGPGTRLTVL.

V gene TRBV13 combines with J gene TRBJ1-1, with D possibly TRBD1 on 6 matching bases. The CDR3 is 11 residues long. Trimming pared 5 bases from V and 7 bases from J, leaving 8 bases between. The germline V gene encodes CDR1 PRHDT and CDR2 FYEKMQ (reference sequence). For the CDR3, the DNA is TGTGCCAGCAGCGGACAGAGTGAAGCTTTCTTT. It translates to CASSGQSEAFF. The whole variable domain, filled in from reference TRBV13 and TRBJ1-1, reads AAGVIQSPRHLIKEKRETATLKCYPIPRHDTVYWYQQGPGQDPQFLISFYEKMQSDKGSIPDRFSAQQFSDYHSELNMSSLELGDSALYFCASSGQSEAFFGQGTRLTVV.

The rearrangement joins TRBV11-2 to TRBJ2-2; D gene uncertain. V was cut by 6 bases and J by 7 bases, with 9 bases left in between. The germline CDR1 and CDR2 sequences are SGHAT and FQNNGV. The CDR3 is 12 residues long. The CDR3 DNA reads TGTGCCAGCAGGAGAATGAGCGGGGAGCTGTTTTTT. Translated: CASRRMSGELFF.

This clonotype was detected only a few times. The chain carries TRBV3-1 and TRBJ2-3, with 10 nucleotides matching TRBD2. V shed 3 bases and J 2 bases; nucleotides not matched to a gene: 5. Germline assignment: CDR1 LGHDT and CDR2 YNNKEL (reference sequence). The CDR3 length is 16 residues. The CDR3 loop reads CASSQRSGGYTDTQYF. The CDR3, as DNA: TGTGCCAGCAGCCAGCGTAGCGGGGGGTACACAGATACGCAGTATTTT.

The V call is TRBV6-2 or TRBV6-3, the J call TRBJ2-1, with no clear D. This CDR3 spans 15 amino acids. Germline-derived CDR1 and CDR2 are MNHEY and SVGEGT. Trimming took off 5 bases at V and 4 bases at J, with 15 bases between the two ends. In DNA, the CDR3 is TGTGCCAGCAGTAGATCCGGATTACGGTACAATGAGCAGTTCTTC. Amino acids: CASSRSGLRYNEQFF.

The chain joins TRBV4-2 to TRBJ2-7; 8 bases are shared with TRBD2. The CDR3 loop spans 15 amino acids. Losses at the gene ends were 3 bases for V and 0 bases for J; bases not matched to a gene: 4. Germline-derived CDR1 and CDR2 are LGHNA and YNFKEQ. The CDR3 nucleotides are TGTGCCAGCAGCCAGACACTAGCGGTCTCCTACGAGCAGTACTTC. Residues: CASSQTLAVSYEQYF.

This clonotype was observed a few times. V and J are TRBV5-6 and TRBJ2-7; D unclear. The CDR3 loop spans 13 amino acids. V was cut by 3 bases and J by 7 bases, with 14 bases left in between. CDR1 SGHDT and CDR2 YYEEEE come from the germline V gene. The CDR3 DNA reads TGTGCCAGCAGCTCCGGGCCATTAAGAGAGCAGTACGTC. As protein: CASSSGPLREQYV.

This chain uses TRBV14 with TRBJ1-5; 8 bases line up with TRBD1. The length of the CDR3 is 16 residues. CDR1 and CDR2 from the germline V gene are SGHDN and FVKESK. Trimming at V came to 4 bases and at J to 0 bases, leaving 5 bases not matched to a gene. The CDR3 region is CASSLLDRDSNQPQHF. CDR3 nucleotides: TGTGCCAGCAGCCTTTTGGACAGGGATAGCAATCAGCCCCAGCATTTT.

This clonotype was observed many times. The rearrangement joins TRBV5-8 to TRBJ1-2; TRBD1 agrees at 8 bases. The V segment lost 3 bases and the J segment 2 bases; nucleotides outside the gene matches: 6. This CDR3 comprises 15 residues. Germline V gene data show CDR1 as SGHTS and CDR2 as YDEGEE. The CDR3 nucleotides read TGTGCCAGCAGCTGGGGGGACAGGCCAAACTATGGCTACACCTTC. It yields the protein CASSWGDRPNYGYTF.

Only a few counts were recorded for this clonotype. The rearrangement links TRBV20-1 to TRBJ1-5, with D maybe TRBD1 (6 bases). Trimming took off 3 bases at V and 6 bases at J, with 12 bases between the two ends. CDR3 size: 13 residues. CDR1 is DFQATT, CDR2 SNEGSKA, per germline (reference sequence). CDR3 nucleotides: TGCAGTGCTAGCGGACAGCAGGTTCAGCCCCAGCATTTT. Translation: CSASGQQVQPQHF.

This clonotype was detected only a few times. The CDR3 coding sequence is TGTGCCAGCAGCTTGGACAGGGGCCTTAAGATCTCTGAAGCTTTCTTT. Its translation: CASSLDRGLKISEAFF. The rearrangement links TRBV5-6 to TRBJ1-1, with 7 nucleotides matching TRBD1. The CDR3 loop spans 16 amino acids. Trimming took 0 bases from V and 6 from J; bases not matched to a gene: 11. Per the germline V gene, CDR1 is SGHDT and CDR2 is YYEEEE.

This clonotype was counted only a few times. This chain connects TRBV6-1 to TRBJ2-3, with 9 bases lining up with TRBD1. Germline CDR1 is MNHNS and CDR2 is SASEGT. This CDR3 is built from 14 residues. With V trimmed by 8 bases and J by 4 bases, 7 bases remained unmatched. In DNA form, the CDR3 reads TGTGCCAGCGGCTCGGGACAGGGATCAGATACGCAGTATTTT. This codes for CASGSGQGSDTQYF.

The rearrangement uses TRBV7-2 and TRBJ1-2; maybe TRBD1 (6 bases). Per the germline V gene, CDR1 is SGHTA and CDR2 is FQGNSA. CDR3 length: 13 amino acids. V lost 3 bases, J lost 5 bases, and 10 bases lay in between. The CDR3 spells CASSFKQGYGYTF. CDR3 bases: TGTGCCAGCAGCTTCAAACAGGGATATGGCTACACCTTC.

This clonotype was counted between two and nine times. The chain combines TRBV20-1 with TRBJ1-5; 8 bases match TRBD1. CDR3 length: 14 residues. Germline CDR1 reads DFQATT; CDR2 reads SNEGSKA (reference sequence). V lost 4 bases and J lost 3; bases outside the gene matches: 5. CDR3 residues: CSATGQGDNQPQHF. The CDR3 bases are TGCAGTGCTACAGGACAGGGAGACAATCAGCCCCAGCATTTT.

This clonotype was picked up a small number of times. The chain carries TRBV5-1 and TRBJ2-3; D is perhaps TRBD2 (5 bases). Trimming left V 2 bases short and J 5 bases short, with 15 bases between. This CDR3 is 15 amino acids long. The germline V gene has CDR1 SGHRS and CDR2 YFSETQ. CDR3 bases: TGCGCCAGCAGCTTCGGCGTTTTAGCGATAGATACGCAGTATTTT. Amino acid sequence: CASSFGVLAIDTQYF.

The chain is built from TRBV20-1 and TRBJ1-2; D is unresolved. This CDR3 contains 12 residues. Germline CDR1 and CDR2: DFQATT and SNEGSKA (reference sequence). The germline V and J ends were trimmed by 5 bases and 8 bases, with 15 bases remaining between them. The CDR3 DNA reads as TGCAGTGCTGTCCTTGATTCGGGAGGCTACACCTTC. Translating it yields CSAVLDSGGYTF.